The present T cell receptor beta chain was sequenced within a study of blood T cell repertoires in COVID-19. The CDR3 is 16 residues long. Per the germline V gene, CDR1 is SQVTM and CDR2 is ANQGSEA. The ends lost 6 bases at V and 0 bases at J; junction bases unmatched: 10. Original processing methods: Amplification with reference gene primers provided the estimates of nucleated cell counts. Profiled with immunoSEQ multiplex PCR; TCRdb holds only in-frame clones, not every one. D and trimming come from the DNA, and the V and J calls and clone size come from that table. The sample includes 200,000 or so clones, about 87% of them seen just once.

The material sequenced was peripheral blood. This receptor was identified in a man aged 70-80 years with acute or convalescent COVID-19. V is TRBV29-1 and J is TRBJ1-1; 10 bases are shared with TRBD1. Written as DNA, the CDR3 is TGCAGCGTGGATGACAGGGGGCGCGCTCTGAACACTGAAGCTTTCTTT. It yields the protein CSVDDRGRALNTEAFF.